The following is a T cell receptor beta chain sequence with its context. Its cognate antigen is unknown. Library construction involved attaching unique molecular identifiers to individual cDNA molecules, which allowed quantitative, reproducible TCR counting. One entry per CDR3 protein, called by TCRdb with MiXCR from the 5' RACE reads. The repertoire holds tens of thousands of distinct CDR3 sequences, with more than 15% as singletons. The CDR3 has 15 residues. V gave up 9 bases and J gave up 3 bases, with 19 bases separating them. The authors extracted total RNA from unfractionated whole blood. This entry belongs to a study of human T cells and chemical hapten exposure. The overall study: Yields of TCR per sample differed, chiefly owing to small differences in pooled library volume.

Study-level findings and limits: TCRs at a frequency above 1 in 1000 stayed unchanged with DPC sensitization.

This TCR was sampled from a female donor in good health. J is TRBJ2-3 and V is TRBV12-3 or TRBV12-4; tentative D call: TRBD2 (6 bases). CDR3 nucleotide sequence: TGTGCCAGTAACCCCCCCGGGAGTGGGACAGATACGCAGTATTTT. Protein sequence: CASNPPGSGTDTQYF.